The entry below describes one TCR beta chain. The CDR3 totals 14 residues. V shed 5 bases and J 8 bases; nucleotides not matched to a gene: 11. Per the germline V gene, CDR1 is LNHDA and CDR2 is SQIVND (reference sequence). This entry is derived from a study of PD-1 blockade in classical Hodgkin lymphoma. Data came from immunoSEQ multiplex PCR; TCRdb stores just in-frame clones and leaves some out. The sample contains about 24,000 clones, 60% to 85% of which appear only once. Relapse after autologous stem cell transplantation occurred in every patient, and brentuximab vedotin exposure varied. The sample here was peripheral blood mononuclear cells (PBMCs), taken before the second cycle of nivolumab. This clonotype was obtained from a human donor with classical Hodgkin lymphoma. The chain joins TRBV19 to TRBJ2-5; 7 bases are shared with TRBD1. Here the CDR3 DNA reads TGTGCCAGTAGTCCCTTAGGGACAGCTCCTACCCAGTACTTC. Protein sequence: CASSPLGTAPTQYF.